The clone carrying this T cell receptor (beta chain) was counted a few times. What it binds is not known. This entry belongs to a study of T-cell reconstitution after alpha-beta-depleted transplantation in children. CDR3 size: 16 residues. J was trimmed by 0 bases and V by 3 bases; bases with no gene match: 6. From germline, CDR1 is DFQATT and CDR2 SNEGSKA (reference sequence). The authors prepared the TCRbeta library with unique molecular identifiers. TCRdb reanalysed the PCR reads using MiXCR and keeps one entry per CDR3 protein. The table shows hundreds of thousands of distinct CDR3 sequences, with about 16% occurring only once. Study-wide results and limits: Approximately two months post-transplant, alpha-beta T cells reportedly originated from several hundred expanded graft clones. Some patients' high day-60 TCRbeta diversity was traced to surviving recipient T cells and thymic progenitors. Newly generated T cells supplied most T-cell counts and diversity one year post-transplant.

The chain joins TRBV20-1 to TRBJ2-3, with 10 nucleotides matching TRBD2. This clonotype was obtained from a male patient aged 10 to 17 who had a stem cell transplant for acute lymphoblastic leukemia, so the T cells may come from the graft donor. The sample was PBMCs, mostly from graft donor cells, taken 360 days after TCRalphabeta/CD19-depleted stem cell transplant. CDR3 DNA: TGCAGTGCTAGTTCCGAGCGGGAGGGGAGCACAGATACGCAGTATTTT. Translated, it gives CSASSEREGSTDTQYF.